This TCR beta chain was sequenced in a study of graft-versus-host responses after intestinal transplantation. This table comes from immunoSEQ multiplex PCR, and its TCRdb copy is limited to in-frame clones, with some not included. This repertoire shows approximately 82,000 clones, about nine tenths found once; its top ten account for nearly 0.1%. The CDR3 runs 12 residues. Trimming cost V 0 bases and J 11 bases, with 13 bases left between them. CDR1 is GTSNPN, CDR2 SVGIG, per germline (reference sequence). Notes on this clone: Its antigen remains unknown.

The sequencing used unstimulated CD4+ T cells sorted from spleen or lymph node cells, collected before intestinal transplant. The V and J genes are TRBV30 and TRBJ1-1, with unresolved D. The clonotype was recovered from a human donor who received an intestinal transplant. The CDR3 DNA reads TGTGCCTGGAGTGTACGCACCGGAGATGCTTTCTTT. This gives the protein CAWSVRTGDAFF.